Below are 16 T cell receptor beta chains sequenced from a single sample in a study of T cells in Graves' hyperthyroidism and ophthalmopathy. Researchers amplified the TCR beta CDR3 regions from RNA transcripts. TCR CDR3 underwent first-round RT-PCR with the HTBI primer set. In TCRdb, the multiplex PCR reads were re-called with MiXCR into one record per CDR3 protein. The data contain hundreds of thousands of distinct CDR3 sequences, about 14% of them singletons. Source material: blood. These receptor sequences come from a woman between 25 and 40 years old with Graves' hyperthyroidism that later progressed to Graves' ophthalmopathy.

This clonotype was seen a handful of times. The J gene is TRBJ2-7, the V gene TRBV7-6, with a possible D match to TRBD2 (5 bases). This CDR3 is 15 amino acids long. Germline lookup yields CDR1 SGHVS and CDR2 FNYEAQ. Deletions cut 5 bases from V and 3 bases from J, with 17 bases between. CDR3 sequence reads: CASSPPGSLDYEQYF. The CDR3 DNA is TGTGCCAGCAGCCCTCCTGGGAGCCTGGACTACGAGCAGTACTTC.

The J gene is TRBJ1-4, the V gene TRBV30; D perhaps matches TRBD1 (5 bases). The CDR3 has 13 residues. The germline V and J ends were trimmed by 4 bases and 8 bases, with 14 bases remaining between them. Germline CDR1 and CDR2: GTSNPN and SVGIG (reference sequence). The CDR3 sequence: CAWTAGNQEKLFF. The CDR3 nucleotides read TGTGCCTGGACGGCAGGGAATCAGGAAAAACTGTTTTTT. Filled out from reference TRBV30 and TRBJ1-4, the complete variable domain reads SQTIHQWPATLVQPVGSPLSLECTVEGTSNPNLYWYRQAAGRGLQLLFYSVGIGQISSEVPQNLSASRPQDRQFILSSKKLLLSDSGFYLCAWTAGNQEKLFFGSGTQLSVL.

The gene calls are TRBV7-9 and TRBJ1-2; D unclear. This CDR3 contains 16 residues. V was clipped by 2 bases and J by 4 bases, with 17 bases between them. Per the germline V gene, CDR1 is SEHNR and CDR2 is FQNEAQ (reference sequence). The CDR3 loop is CASSLNADISIYGYTF. DNA of the CDR3: TGTGCCAGCAGCTTAAATGCAGACATCTCTATCTATGGCTACACCTTC.

This clonotype was seen a handful of times. A clone one base away is much larger, so this may be a read error. The chain couples TRBV11-2 to TRBJ1-1; D not resolved. The CDR3 length is 14 residues. Per germline, CDR1 SGHAT and CDR2 FQNNGV. CDR3 DNA: TGTGCCAGCAGCTTAGTCCCAGGCGACACTGAAGCTTTGTTT. Protein sequence: CASSLVPGDTEALF.

This clonotype came up a few times. This chain links TRBV20-1 with TRBJ1-5, with 8 bases matching TRBD1. J gave up 6 bases and V 0 bases, and 10 bases lay outside the gene matches. The CDR3 covers 16 residues. Germline CDR1 is DFQATT and CDR2 is SNEGSKA (reference sequence). The CDR3 spells CSARDLQGAVGQPQHF. CDR3 nucleotide sequence: TGCAGTGCTAGAGATCTTCAGGGGGCGGTGGGTCAGCCCCAGCATTTT.

This clonotype was found many times. V and J are TRBV6-1 and TRBJ1-2; possibly TRBD1 for D (5 bases). The germline V gene has CDR1 MNHNS and CDR2 SASEGT. The CDR3 is 12 amino acids. The V end lost 4 bases, the J end lost 7 bases, and 10 bases lay between the germline ends. The CDR3 DNA sequence: TGTGCCAGCAGTGGAGTAGGGGTTGGCTACACCTTC. This sequence encodes CASSGVGVGYTF.

This clonotype was counted at least ten times. The rearrangement uses TRBV24-1 and TRBJ2-5, with TRBD1 matching 7 bases. CDR3 length: 16 residues. The ends lost 4 bases at V and 1 base at J; junction bases unmatched: 8. Germline V CDR1 and CDR2: KGHDR, SFDVKD. CDR3 protein: CATSDPTGDLQETQYF. The CDR3 DNA reads as TGTGCCACCAGTGACCCTACAGGGGACCTCCAAGAGACCCAGTACTTC.

This clonotype was counted at least ten times. Its ends do not fully match the called genes, so a read error is possible. The chain joins TRBV5-1 to TRBJ1-1; TRBD1 matches 7 bases. This CDR3 is 13 amino acids long. Looked up from germline, CDR1 is SGHRS and CDR2 is YFSETQ. CDR3 in amino acids: CASSLTGDTEAFF. The CDR3 nucleotides read TGTGCCAGCAGCTTAACAGGGGACACTGAAGCTTTCTTT. Full variable domain (rest looked up from reference TRBV5-1 and TRBJ1-1): KAGVTQTPRYLIKTRGQQVTLSCSPISGHRSVSWYQQTPGQGLQFLFEYFSETQRNKGNFPGRFSGRQFSNSRSEMNVSTLELGDSALYLCASSLTGDTEAFFGQGTRLTVV.

The sample holds many counts of this clonotype. V gene TRBV7-2 combines with J gene TRBJ2-5; D is ambiguous. CDR1 and CDR2 from the germline V gene are SGHTA and FQGNSA. Trimming shortened V by 2 bases and J by 4 bases, and 17 bases separated the two germline ends. This CDR3 comprises 16 residues. The CDR3 protein is CASSLSSVVIRETQYF. CDR3 coding DNA: TGTGCCAGCAGCTTAAGTTCGGTGGTGATACGAGAGACCCAGTACTTC.

This clonotype has ten or more counts. The gene calls are TRBV11-3 and TRBJ1-1; TRBD1 agrees at 10 bases. This CDR3 region has 18 residues. With 5 bases clipped from V and 4 bases from J, the junction kept 16 bases outside the gene matches. Germline CDR1 reads SGHNT; CDR2 reads YENEEA. CDR3 sequence (DNA): TGTGCCAGCAGCCCCATGACAGGGGGCGGAATCACAAGCACTGAAGCTTTCTTT. It encodes CASSPMTGGGITSTEAFF. Full variable domain (rest looked up from reference TRBV11-3 and TRBJ1-1): EAGVVQSPRYKIIEKKQPVAFWCNPISGHNTLYWYLQNLGQGPELLIRYENEEAVDDSQLPKDRFSAERLKGVDSTLKIQPAELGDSAVYLCASSPMTGGGITSTEAFFGQGTRLTVV.

This clonotype was detected many times. V and J are TRBV14 and TRBJ2-3; D remains unclear. Germline V gene sequence: CDR1 SGHDN, CDR2 FVKESK. This CDR3 region has 12 residues. V was cut by 2 bases and J by 7 bases, with 7 bases left in between. The DNA of the CDR3 is TGTGCCAGCAGCCAAACAGCGTATACGCAGTATTTT. It specifies CASSQTAYTQYF.

The chain recombines TRBV6-1 with TRBJ2-7; TRBD2 matches at 10 bases. The germline CDR1 and CDR2 sequences are MNHNS and SASEGT. This CDR3 region has 14 residues. Trimming removed 5 bases from V and 6 bases from J; junction bases left unmatched: 7. The CDR3 sequence is CASSPAGGPVEQYF. Here the CDR3 DNA reads TGTGCCAGCAGTCCAGCGGGAGGGCCGGTCGAGCAGTACTTC.

This clonotype was observed many times. The chain joins TRBV14 to TRBJ2-3; a possible D gene is TRBD2 (5 bases). CDR3 length: 18 amino acids. Per the germline V gene, CDR1 is SGHDN and CDR2 is FVKESK. V lost 0 bases to trimming and J lost 3 bases, with 19 bases between them. Here the CDR3 DNA reads TGTGCCAGCAGCCAAGATAGAGGAGGCTCCCCTTTAACAGATACGCAGTATTTT. Its translation is CASSQDRGGSPLTDTQYF.

There are many counts of this clonotype. The rearrangement joins TRBV6-1 to TRBJ1-4, with TRBD1 matching over 10 bases. The V gene end was trimmed by 7 bases and the J gene end by 6 bases; junction bases not matched to a gene: 2. Germline V gene sequence: CDR1 MNHNS, CDR2 SASEGT. This CDR3 region has 13 residues. The CDR3 protein is CASKGQGYEKLFF. DNA for the CDR3: TGTGCCAGCAAGGGACAGGGGTATGAAAAACTGTTTTTT.

There are many counts of this clonotype. The gene calls are TRBV19 and TRBJ2-7, with 14 bases lining up with TRBD2. Germline V gene sequence: CDR1 LNHDA, CDR2 SQIVND (reference sequence). The CDR3 spans 16 residues. Germline trimming cut 7 bases from V and 6 bases from J; bases unmatched to any gene: 11. CDR3 coding DNA: TGTGCCAGTACCAAAACCGGGACTAGCGGGAGTCGCGAGCAGTACTTC. Protein sequence: CASTKTGTSGSREQYF.

This clonotype was seen many times. The chain combines TRBV11-3 with TRBJ2-1, with 7 bases lining up with TRBD2. The V gene end was trimmed by 3 bases and the J gene end by 7 bases; junction bases not matched to a gene: 6. The CDR3 spans 14 residues. Germline V gene lookup returns CDR1 SGHNT and CDR2 YENEEA. CDR3 sequence: CASSFAGVLNEQFF. CDR3 nucleotides: TGTGCCAGCAGCTTTGCGGGAGTGCTGAATGAGCAGTTCTTC. The full variable domain, with the rest looked up from reference TRBV11-3 and TRBJ2-1, is EAGVVQSPRYKIIEKKQPVAFWCNPISGHNTLYWYLQNLGQGPELLIRYENEEAVDDSQLPKDRFSAERLKGVDSTLKIQPAELGDSAVYLCASSFAGVLNEQFFGPGTRLTVL.